This T cell receptor (beta chain) was documented in a study of T cell repertoires in cytomegalovirus infection. Study context: Both CMV infection and a matching HLA type were indicated by public TCR beta signatures.

MiXCR was run by TCRdb on the reads, yielding one entry per CDR3 protein. The sample lists 350,000 to 500,000 distinct CDR3 sequences; roughly 30% were seen once. This clonotype was picked up many times. This clonotype originated in a human donor in good health (CMV status not recorded). Some clones in this sample may be carry-over from other donors' samples. The sample consisted of PBMCs.

CDR3 residues: CASSLGSAGSYNEQFF. The DNA of the CDR3 is TGTGCCAGCAGCTTAGGGTCTGCAGGATCCTACAATGAGCAGTTCTTC. The chain employs TRBV11-3 and TRBJ2-1; D is unresolved. CDR1 and CDR2 (germline): SGHNT, YENEEA. V lost 1 base and J lost 1, with 11 bases in between. The CDR3 extends over 16 amino acids.